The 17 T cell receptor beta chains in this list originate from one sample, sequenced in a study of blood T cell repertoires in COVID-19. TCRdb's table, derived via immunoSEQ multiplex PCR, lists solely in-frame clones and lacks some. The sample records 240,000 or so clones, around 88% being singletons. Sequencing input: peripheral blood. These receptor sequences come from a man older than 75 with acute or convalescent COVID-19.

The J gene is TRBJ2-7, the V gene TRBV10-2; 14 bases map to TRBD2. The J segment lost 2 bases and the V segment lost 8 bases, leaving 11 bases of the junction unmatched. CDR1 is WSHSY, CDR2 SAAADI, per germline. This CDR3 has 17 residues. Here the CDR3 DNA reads TGCGCCAGCGAAGGGGGGACTAGCGGGAGAGGGGCCTACGAGCAGTACTTC. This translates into CASEGGTSGRGAYEQYF.

The CDR3 is CAIKAGALNTEAFF. For the CDR3, the DNA is TGTGCCATCAAAGCAGGGGCTTTGAACACTGAAGCTTTCTTT. The gene calls are TRBV10-3 and TRBJ1-1, with D possibly TRBD1 on 6 matching bases. The CDR3 runs to 14 residues. The germline V gene has CDR1 ENHRY and CDR2 SYGVKD. V lost 7 bases to trimming and J lost 0 bases, with 12 bases between them.

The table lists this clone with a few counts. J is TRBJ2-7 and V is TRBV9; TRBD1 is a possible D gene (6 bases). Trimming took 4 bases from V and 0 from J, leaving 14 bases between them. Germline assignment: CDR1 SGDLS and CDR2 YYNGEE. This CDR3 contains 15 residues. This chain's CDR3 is CASSPTDRSSYEQYF. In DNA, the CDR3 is TGTGCCAGCAGCCCGACGGACAGATCCTCCTACGAGCAGTACTTC.

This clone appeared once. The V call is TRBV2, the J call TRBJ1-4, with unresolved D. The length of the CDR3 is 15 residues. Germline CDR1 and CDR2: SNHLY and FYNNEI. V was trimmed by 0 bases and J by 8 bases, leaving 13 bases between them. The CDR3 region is CASSEARRRGEKLFF. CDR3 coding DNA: TGTGCCAGCAGTGAAGCGCGGCGTCGTGGAGAAAAACTGTTTTTT. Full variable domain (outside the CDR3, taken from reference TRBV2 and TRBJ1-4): EPEVTQTPSHQVTQMGQEVILRCVPISNHLYFYWYRQILGQKVEFLVSFYNNEISEKSEIFDDQFSVERPDGSNFTLKIRSTKLEDSAMYFCASSEARRRGEKLFFGSGTQLSVL.

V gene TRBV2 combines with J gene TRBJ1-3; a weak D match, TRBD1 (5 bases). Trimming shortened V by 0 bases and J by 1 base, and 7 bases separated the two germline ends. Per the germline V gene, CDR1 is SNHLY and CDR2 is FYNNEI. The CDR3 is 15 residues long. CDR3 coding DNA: TGTGCCAGCAGTGAAGCGCCAGGGTCTGGAAACACCATATATTTT. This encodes CASSEAPGSGNTIYF.

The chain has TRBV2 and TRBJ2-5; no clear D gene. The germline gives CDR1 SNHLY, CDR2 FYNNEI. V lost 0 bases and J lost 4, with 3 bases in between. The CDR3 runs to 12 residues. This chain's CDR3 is CASSEALETQYF. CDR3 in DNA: TGTGCCAGCAGTGAAGCTCTAGAGACCCAGTACTTC.

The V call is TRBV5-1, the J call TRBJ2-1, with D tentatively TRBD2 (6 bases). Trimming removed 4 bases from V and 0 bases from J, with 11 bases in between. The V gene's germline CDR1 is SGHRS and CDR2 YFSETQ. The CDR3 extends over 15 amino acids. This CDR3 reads CASSTDGSSYNEQFF. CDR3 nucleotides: TGCGCCAGCAGCACGGACGGGAGCTCCTACAATGAGCAGTTCTTC.

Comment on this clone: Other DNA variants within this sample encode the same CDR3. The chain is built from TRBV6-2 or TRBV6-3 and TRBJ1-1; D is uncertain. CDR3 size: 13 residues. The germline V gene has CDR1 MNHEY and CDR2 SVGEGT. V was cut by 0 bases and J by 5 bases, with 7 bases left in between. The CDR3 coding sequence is TGTGCCAGCAGTTACTCGACGGGAACTGAAGCTTTCTTT. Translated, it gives CASSYSTGTEAFF.

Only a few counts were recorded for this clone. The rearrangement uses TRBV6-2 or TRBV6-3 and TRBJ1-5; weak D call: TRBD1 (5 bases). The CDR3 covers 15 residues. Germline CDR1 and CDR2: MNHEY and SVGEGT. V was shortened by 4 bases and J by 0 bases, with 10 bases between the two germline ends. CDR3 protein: CASSWSGHSNQPQHF. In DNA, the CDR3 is TGTGCCAGCAGTTGGTCAGGGCATAGCAATCAGCCCCAGCATTTT.

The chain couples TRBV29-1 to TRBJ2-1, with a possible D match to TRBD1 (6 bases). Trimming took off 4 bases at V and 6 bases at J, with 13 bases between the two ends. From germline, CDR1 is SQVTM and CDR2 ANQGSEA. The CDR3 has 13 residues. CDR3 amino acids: CSVVQGYSNEQFF. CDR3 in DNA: TGCAGCGTTGTACAGGGTTATAGCAATGAGCAGTTCTTC.

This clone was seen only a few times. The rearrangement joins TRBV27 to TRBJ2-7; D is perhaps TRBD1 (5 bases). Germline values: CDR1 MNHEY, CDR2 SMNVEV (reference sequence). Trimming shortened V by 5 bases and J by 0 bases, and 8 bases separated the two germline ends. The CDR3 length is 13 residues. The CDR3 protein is CASSHQGSYEQYF. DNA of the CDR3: TGTGCCAGCAGTCATCAGGGCTCCTACGAGCAGTACTTC.

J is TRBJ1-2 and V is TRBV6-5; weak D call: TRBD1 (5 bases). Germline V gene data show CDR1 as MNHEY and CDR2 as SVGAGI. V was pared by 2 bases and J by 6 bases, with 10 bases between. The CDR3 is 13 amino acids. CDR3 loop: CASSYGRVDGYTF. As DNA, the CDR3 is TGTGCCAGCAGTTACGGCAGGGTTGATGGCTACACCTTC.

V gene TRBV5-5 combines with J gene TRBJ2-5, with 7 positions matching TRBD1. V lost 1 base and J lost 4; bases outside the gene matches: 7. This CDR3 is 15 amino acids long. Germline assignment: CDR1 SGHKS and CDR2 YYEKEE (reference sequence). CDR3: CASSLPGGRRETQYF. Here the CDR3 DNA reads TGTGCCAGCAGCTTGCCAGGGGGTAGGCGAGAGACCCAGTACTTC.

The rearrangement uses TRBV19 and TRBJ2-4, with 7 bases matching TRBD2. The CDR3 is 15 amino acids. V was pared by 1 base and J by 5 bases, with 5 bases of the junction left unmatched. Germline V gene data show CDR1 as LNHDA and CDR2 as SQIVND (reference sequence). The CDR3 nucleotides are TGTGCCAGTAGTATAGGACCGGGGAGGGAAAACATTCAGTACTTC. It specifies CASSIGPGRENIQYF.

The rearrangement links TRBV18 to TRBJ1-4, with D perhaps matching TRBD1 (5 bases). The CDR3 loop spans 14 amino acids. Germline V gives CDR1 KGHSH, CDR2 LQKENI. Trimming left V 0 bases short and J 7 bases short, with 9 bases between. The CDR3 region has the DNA TGTGCCAGCTCACCACCCCGGGGGAGTGAAAAACTGTTTTTT. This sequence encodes CASSPPRGSEKLFF.

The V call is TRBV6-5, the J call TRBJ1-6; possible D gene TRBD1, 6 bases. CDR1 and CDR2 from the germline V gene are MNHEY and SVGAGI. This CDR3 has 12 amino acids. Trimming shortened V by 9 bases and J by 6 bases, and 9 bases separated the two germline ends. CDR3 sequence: CASIQGNSPLHF. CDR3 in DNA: TGTGCCAGTATACAGGGTAATTCACCCCTCCACTTT.

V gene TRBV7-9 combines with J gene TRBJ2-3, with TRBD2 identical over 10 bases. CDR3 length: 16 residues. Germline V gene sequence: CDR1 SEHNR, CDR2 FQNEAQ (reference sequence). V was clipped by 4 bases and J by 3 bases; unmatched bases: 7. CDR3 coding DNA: TGTGCCAGCAGCTCTAGCGGGAGTTCGGGGACAGATACGCAGTATTTT. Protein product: CASSSSGSSGTDTQYF.